This T cell receptor (beta chain) was documented in a study of T-cell reconstitution after alpha-beta-depleted transplantation in children. Findings of the study overall: One year after transplant, T-cell counts and diversity came mostly from newly produced T cells. About two months after transplant, alpha-beta T cells reportedly came from several hundred expanded graft clones. There were some patients whose high TCRbeta diversity at day 60 came from surviving recipient T cells and thymic progenitors.

V was cut by 4 bases and J by 2 bases, with 9 bases left in between. The CDR3 sequence is 13 residues long. The germline gives CDR1 SGHDN, CDR2 FVKESK. For this clonotype: Its antigen remains unknown.

The authors prepared the TCRbeta library with unique molecular identifiers. One entry per CDR3 protein, called by TCRdb with MiXCR from the PCR reads. The sample has 450,000 to 550,000 distinct CDR3 sequences, over 10% seen once; the top ten hold 11% to 15%. This chain links TRBV14 with TRBJ2-7; no clear D gene. The TCR sequence derives from a female patient aged 2-9 years who had a stem cell transplant for aplastic anemia, so the T cells may come from the graft donor. The input for sequencing was PBMCs, mostly from graft donor cells, taken 180 days after TCRalphabeta/CD19-depleted stem cell transplant. This CDR3 reads CASSPWATYEQYF. For the CDR3, the DNA is TGTGCCAGCAGCCCTTGGGCTACCTACGAGCAGTACTTC.